These T cell receptor beta chains were read from a single sample in a study of shared clonotypes between healthy human individuals. Sequencing used immunoSEQ multiplex PCR; TCRdb keeps in-frame clones, though not all of them. The sample holds some 1,100,000 clones, about 80% seen once. The source material was memory CD4+ T cells from PBMCs. The receptors here all came from a man aged 18 to 35 in good health. Some clones in this sample may be carry-over from other donors' samples. Each CDR3 is given with its conserved first and last residue. A D gene is named only where the DNA matches it firmly. The size of a clone is reported for some rows only, either as once, few or many, or as a class for expanded clones.

>TRBJ2-6|-|-|TRBV18
TGTGCCAGCTCACCGGCGGGCAGGGGCTACTCTGGGGCCAACGTCCTGACTTTC
CASSPAGRGYSGANVLTF
>TRBJ2-7|-|-|TRBV30
TGTGCCTGGAGAGGGGGGACGGGGAGATTCTACGAGCAGTACTTC
CAWRGGTGRFYEQYF
>TRBJ1-5|-|-|TRBV28
TGTGCCAGCAGTTTACAGGATCAGCCCCAGCATTTT
CASSLQDQPQHF
>TRBJ2-7|-|TRBD2|TRBV6-4
TGTGCCAGCAGTGATGGGCTAGCGGGAGGCATCTACGAGCAGTACTTC
CASSDGLAGGIYEQYF
>TRBJ2-1|-|TRBD2|TRBV29-1
TGCAGCGTTGGGGCTAGCGGGAGGGATTACAATGAGCAGTTCTTC
CSVGASGRDYNEQFF
>TRBJ1-1|few|-|TRBV7-9
TGTGCCAGCAGCTTAAATTGGAACACTGAAGCTTTCTTT
CASSLNWNTEAFF
>TRBJ2-1|-|-|TRBV5-4
TGTGCCAGCAGCACCCCGAGGCTTGGGGGCAATGAGCAGTTCTTC
CASSTPRLGGNEQFF
>TRBJ1-1|-|-|TRBV27
TGTGCCAGCAGTTTACTGGGGGTAGGGCACACTGAAGCTTTCTTT
CASSLLGVGHTEAFF
>TRBJ2-1|-|-|TRBV7-2
TGTGCCAGCAGCTCCGGACAGCCGGGGGGTGAGCAGTTCTTC
CASSSGQPGGEQFF
>TRBJ2-1|-|TRBD2|TRBV5-1
TGCGCCAGCAGCACCGGGACTAGCGACTACAATGAGCAGTTCTTC
CASSTGTSDYNEQFF
>TRBJ1-4|-|-|TRBV5-1
TGCGCCAGCAGCTTGTATAACAGTAATAATGAAAAACTGTTTTTT
CASSLYNSNNEKLFF
>TRBJ1-1|-|-|TRBV5-6
TGTGCCAGCAGCTTTGGGAGGGTGAACACTGAAGCTTTCTTT
CASSFGRVNTEAFF
>TRBJ2-7|-|TRBD2|TRBV7-9
TGTGCCAGCAGCTCGATAGCGGGGGCCTACGAGCAGTACTTC
CASSSIAGAYEQYF
>TRBJ1-1|-|-|TRBV18
TGTGCCAGCTCACCACAGATGAACACTGAAGCTTTCTTT
CASSPQMNTEAFF
>TRBJ2-2|-|-|TRBV5-1
TGCGCCAGCAGCCCACTTGAGGGCGGGGAGCTGTTTTTT
CASSPLEGGELFF
>TRBJ2-3|once|-|TRBV4-2
TGTGCCAGCAGCCAAGTTGGCGGGGAATTTCCCACGGATACGCAGTATTTT
CASSQVGGEFPTDTQYF